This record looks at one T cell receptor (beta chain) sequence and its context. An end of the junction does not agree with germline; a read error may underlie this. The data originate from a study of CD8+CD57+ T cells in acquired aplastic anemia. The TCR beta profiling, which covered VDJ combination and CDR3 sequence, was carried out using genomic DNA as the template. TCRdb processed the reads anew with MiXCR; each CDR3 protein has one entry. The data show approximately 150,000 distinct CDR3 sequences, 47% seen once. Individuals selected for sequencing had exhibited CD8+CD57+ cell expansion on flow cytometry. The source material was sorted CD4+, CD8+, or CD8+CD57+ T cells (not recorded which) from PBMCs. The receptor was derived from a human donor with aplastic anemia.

CDR3 in amino acids: CANSIGRTNTEALF. The CDR3 bases are TGTGCCAATAGTATCGGACGGACGAACACTGAAGCTCTCTTT. The gene calls are TRBV19 and TRBJ1-1; no reliable D call. CDR3 length equals 14 residues. The germline V gene encodes CDR1 LNHDA and CDR2 SQIVND (reference sequence).